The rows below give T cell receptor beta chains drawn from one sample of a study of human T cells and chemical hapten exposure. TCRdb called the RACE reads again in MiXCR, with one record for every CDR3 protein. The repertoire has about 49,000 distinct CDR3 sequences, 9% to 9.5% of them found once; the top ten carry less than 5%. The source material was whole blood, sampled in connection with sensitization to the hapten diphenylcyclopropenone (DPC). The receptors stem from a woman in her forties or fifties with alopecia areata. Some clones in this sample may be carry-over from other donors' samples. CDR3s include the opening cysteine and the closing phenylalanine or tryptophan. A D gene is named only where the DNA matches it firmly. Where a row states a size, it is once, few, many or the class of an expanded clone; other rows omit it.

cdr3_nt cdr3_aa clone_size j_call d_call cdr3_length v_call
TGTGCCAGCAGCTTAGCAGGGGGAGGCAATCAGCCCCAGCATTTT CASSLAGGGNQPQHF many TRBJ1-5 - 15 TRBV7-2
TGTGCCAGCAGCCTGGACAGGGTTTACGAGCAGTACTTC CASSLDRVYEQYF many TRBJ2-7 TRBD1 13 TRBV5-8
TGTGCCAGCAGTAAAATCCGTAGCGGTAACACTGAAGCTTTCTTT CASSKIRSGNTEAFF few TRBJ1-1 - 15 TRBV12-3/TRBV12-4
TGTGCCATCGGATCAGAGACCCAGTACTTC CAIGSETQYF many TRBJ2-5 - 10 TRBV10-3
TGTGCTAGTGGCGAGGGACAGGGGCAGATCAATGAGCAGTTCTTC CASGEGQGQINEQFF many TRBJ2-1 TRBD1 15 TRBV12-5
TGCGCCAGCAGCTTGGATGGGGGTATGAGTCAGCCCCAGCATTTT CASSLDGGMSQPQHF many TRBJ1-5 - 15 TRBV5-1
TGTGCCAGCAGCGGGGCATATGGCTACACCTTC CASSGAYGYTF many TRBJ1-2 - 11 TRBV6-1
TGCAGCGGTGGGCCAGGTAGCGCCCAGCAGTTCTTC CSGGPGSAQQFF few TRBJ2-1 - 12 TRBV29-1
TGCGCCGGCAACGGGACTAGCGGGACTTTGGGCCAAGAGACCCAGTACTTC CAGNGTSGTLGQETQYF - TRBJ2-5 TRBD2 17 TRBV10-1
TGCAGTGCTAGAGATCCGGGCCGCGGCTCCTACAATGAGCAGTTCTTC CSARDPGRGSYNEQFF many TRBJ2-1 - 16 TRBV20-1
TGTGCCAGCAGTCCTACCGGGACAGCTGGAAACACCATATATTTT CASSPTGTAGNTIYF many TRBJ1-3 TRBD1 15 TRBV28
TGTGCCAGCAGCCAAAGGCAGGGGAGCGCTGAAGCTTTCTTT CASSQRQGSAEAFF many TRBJ1-1 - 14 TRBV3-1
TGTGCCAGCAGAGTTGCCCTGGTCCCGGCCTACAATGAGCAGTTCTTC CASRVALVPAYNEQFF many TRBJ2-1 - 16 TRBV12-3/TRBV12-4
TGCAGTGCACGCGTCGGTCAGGTTAGCACTGAAGCTTTCTTT CSARVGQVSTEAFF few TRBJ1-1 - 14 TRBV20-1
TGCAGTGTGGTAGTTGTCAGCGAGCAGTACTTC CSVVVVSEQYF - TRBJ2-7 - 11 TRBV20-1
TGCGCCAGCAGCTTGGGGGACGGCCTTCAGCCCCAGCATTTT CASSLGDGLQPQHF many TRBJ1-5 - 14 TRBV5-1
TGTGCCAGCTCCCGGGGGGGACTAGCGGGAGCCTACAATGAGCAGTTCTTC CASSRGGLAGAYNEQFF few TRBJ2-1 TRBD2 17 TRBV18
TGTGCCAGCGTTCCACCCCTTAGACTAGCGGGCTTCAATGAGCAGTTCTTC CASVPPLRLAGFNEQFF many TRBJ2-1 TRBD2 17 TRBV7-8
TGTGCCAGCAGCTTCGGGACTAGCGGGCACCAAGAGACCCAGTACTTC CASSFGTSGHQETQYF - TRBJ2-5 TRBD2 16 TRBV7-2
TGTGCCAGCAGCTTGGGGACTAGCGGCACAGATACGCAGTATTTT CASSLGTSGTDTQYF many TRBJ2-3 TRBD2 15 TRBV5-4
TGTGCCACCAGTGATTTGAAGGGGCAGGCCGGGATTAATAGCAATCAGCCCCAGCATTTT CATSDLKGQAGINSNQPQHF - TRBJ1-5 - 20 TRBV24-1
TGTGCCAGCAGTTACTCAGGGGGCCATATATCCTACAATGAGCAGTTCTTC CASSYSGGHISYNEQFF many TRBJ2-1 TRBD1 17 TRBV6-5
TGTGCCAGCAGCTTAGTTCTAGCGGGAGTGGTAGATACGCAGTATTTT CASSLVLAGVVDTQYF - TRBJ2-3 TRBD2 16 TRBV7-8
TGCGCCAGCAGCTTGGCAGCCGGGACAGTAAGCACAGATACGCAGTATTTT CASSLAAGTVSTDTQYF many TRBJ2-3 TRBD1 17 TRBV5-1
TGTGCCAGCAGCCCGGGGAACAGGGCTCGGGGGTACTATGGCTACACCTTC CASSPGNRARGYYGYTF - TRBJ1-2 - 17 TRBV3-1
TGTGCCAGCAGTACCGACAGGTCCTCCTACAATGAGCAGTTCTTC CASSTDRSSYNEQFF many TRBJ2-1 - 15 TRBV2
TGTGCCAGCAGCGATGGATGGGTGGAGACCCAGTACTTC CASSDGWVETQYF few TRBJ2-5 - 13 TRBV9
TGCAGCGGGAGAGAACCGAATGAAAAACTGTTTTTT CSGREPNEKLFF many TRBJ1-4 - 12 TRBV29-1
TGTGCTAGTGGTTTGGCCGCTAAGACAGGGCAGAACACTGAAGCTTTCTTT CASGLAAKTGQNTEAFF many TRBJ1-1 TRBD1 17 TRBV12-5
TGCAGTGCAAGCGGGACGAACACTGAAGCTTTCTTT CSASGTNTEAFF many TRBJ1-1 - 12 TRBV20-1
TGTGCCAGCAGCGGCGGACTAGCCTCGCAGTATTTT CASSGGLASQYF few TRBJ2-3 TRBD2 12 TRBV7-2
TGTGCCAGCAGCTTGGGCCACAGGGGATTTGGCTACACCTTC CASSLGHRGFGYTF many TRBJ1-2 TRBD1 14 TRBV5-6
TGCAGTGCTAGAGAGACGAGGGATACCTGGGGCGGGACCCAGTACTTC CSARETRDTWGGTQYF many TRBJ2-5 - 16 TRBV20-1
TGCAGTGCTACCCTGCCCTACAATGAGCAGTTCTTC CSATLPYNEQFF few TRBJ2-1 - 12 TRBV20-1
TGTGCCAGCAGCCAATTCGCTAGCGGGAGTACCGGGGAGCTGTTTTTT CASSQFASGSTGELFF - TRBJ2-2 TRBD2 16 TRBV3-1
TGTGCCAGCAGTTTATTGGAGTCTTCGGGGAATGAGCAGTTCTTC CASSLLESSGNEQFF many TRBJ2-1 - 15 TRBV12-3/TRBV12-4
TGCGCCAGCAGTGCAGACCCTAGGGCTGAAGCTTTCTTT CASSADPRAEAFF many TRBJ1-1 - 13 TRBV10-1
TGTGCCAGCAGCTTAGTTACTGGACGGGGGTATCAGCCCCAGCATTTT CASSLVTGRGYQPQHF - TRBJ1-5 - 16 TRBV7-9
TGTGCCAGCAGGAGACAGGCGACGGAGCCCCAGCATTTT CASRRQATEPQHF many TRBJ1-5 - 13 TRBV6-1
TGTGCCAGCAGCTCTTCCCTCAACGCCTACAATGAGCAGTTCTTC CASSSSLNAYNEQFF few TRBJ2-1 - 15 TRBV7-7
TGTGCCAGCAGTTTTGCGGCCACTAGCACAGATACGCAGTATTTT CASSFAATSTDTQYF many TRBJ2-3 - 15 TRBV27
TGTGCCAGCAGTTCTTCCCGCACAGATACGCAGTATTTT CASSSSRTDTQYF many TRBJ2-3 - 13 TRBV6-5
TGTGCCAGCAGTTCTAGGGCAGGGATGAACACCGGGGAGCTGTTTTTT CASSSRAGMNTGELFF - TRBJ2-2 - 16 TRBV6-5
TGTGCCATCAACCGAGACGGGAGAAACACCATATATTTT CAINRDGRNTIYF - TRBJ1-3 - 13 TRBV10-3
TGCGCCAGCAGCCAAACCCCGGTTGCCTGGCAGTTCTTC CASSQTPVAWQFF - TRBJ2-1 - 13 TRBV4-1
TGTGCCAGCAGCAGGGGAGGAAGCAATCAGCCCCAGCATTTT CASSRGGSNQPQHF many TRBJ1-5 - 14 TRBV7-6
TGTGCCAGCAGCCTTCTCTACGAGCAGTACTTC CASSLLYEQYF - TRBJ2-7 - 11 TRBV3-1